The text below deals with one TCR beta chain. The antigen remains undetermined. This sample is part of a study of T cell responses to AZD1222 COVID-19 vaccine. Study outcomes and limitations: Baseline serostatus was positive in only six AZD1222 recipients.

The CDR3 loop spans 18 amino acids. Per the germline V gene, CDR1 is SGHTA and CDR2 is FQGTGA. Trimming cost V 5 bases and J 10 bases, with 30 bases left between them. Generated by immunoSEQ multiplex PCR, the TCRdb table keeps only in-frame clones and is missing some. This sample yields tens of thousands of clones, of which 89% are seen a single time; around 9.3% belongs to the top ten. The origin of this receptor is an adult who received the AZD1222 COVID-19 vaccine. This chain connects TRBV7-3 to TRBJ2-1; D assignment may be TRBD1 or TRBD2 (5 bases each). The sequencing here drew on peripheral blood, taken 28 days after the second AZD1222 dose. The CDR3 is CASSLVGNRDPAFPEQFF. CDR3 sequence (DNA): TGTGCCAGCAGCCTAGTGGGGAACCGGGACCCCGCCTTCCCGGAGCAGTTCTTC.